This T cell receptor beta chain was retrieved from a study of shared clonotypes between healthy human individuals. Positive CCR7 selection of CD45RO-negative cells yielded the naive CD8 cells, and terminally differentiated effector memory CD45RA+ cells were excluded. Here immunoSEQ multiplex PCR was the method, and the copy in TCRdb shows in-frame clones only, minus some. In the table there are some 2.1 million clones, around 93% of which are singletons. With regard to this clone: The antigen is unknown.

Study results and limitations: Naive subsets typically showed greater estimated richness than memory subsets. The study sampled only blood, and tissue repertoires likely differ. An expected dependence of interdonor clonotype sharing on sequencing depth was noted.

Germline V gives CDR1 MGHDK, CDR2 SYGVNS. CDR3 length equals 14 residues. V usage is TRBV25-1 and J usage is TRBJ2-5; TRBD1 or TRBD2 may be the D gene (5 bases each). The J call may be incorrect, as the DNA end agrees better with TRBJ2-7. This clonotype was sampled from a man between 18 and 29 years old in good health. Some clones in this sample may be carry-over from other donors' samples. The sample was naive CD8+ T cells from PBMCs. The CDR3 reads CASSGDGSSYEQYF. The CDR3, as DNA: TGTGCCAGCAGCGGGGACGGTAGCTCCTACGAGCAGTACTTC.